This TCR beta chain is drawn from a study of cytomegalovirus exposure and HLA in healthy donors. Study summary: Counted in an early data release were 75 million to 85 million unique TCRs from HLA-typed donors. General study findings and limits: A later analysis found TCR association rates differed by HLA locus, highest for DRB1 and lowest for HLA-C. Altogether, 160 or so TCR beta chains were recorded as cytomegalovirus-associated. Researchers reportedly found TCR beta sequences accurately predicted most subjects' HLA-A and HLA-B alleles.

Researchers ran the PCR with 60 Vbeta and 13 Jbeta primers. This table comes from immunoSEQ multiplex PCR, and its TCRdb copy is limited to in-frame clones, with some not included. The sample shows some 150,000 clones, about 80% of them seen only once. Between the trimmed V and J ends, which lost 0 bases and 1 base, there was a span of 6 bases. This CDR3 has 14 amino acids. The V gene's germline CDR1 is WSHSY and CDR2 SAAADI. In regard to this clone: The antigen remains unidentified.

Input material: PBMCs. The clonotype comes from a male donor in good health and CMV-seronegative. The rearrangement uses TRBV10-2 and TRBJ1-1; D remains ambiguous. The CDR3 DNA sequence: TGCGCCAGCAGTGAGTCCGCAGGGAACACTGAAGCTTTCTTT. Its translation is CASSESAGNTEAFF.